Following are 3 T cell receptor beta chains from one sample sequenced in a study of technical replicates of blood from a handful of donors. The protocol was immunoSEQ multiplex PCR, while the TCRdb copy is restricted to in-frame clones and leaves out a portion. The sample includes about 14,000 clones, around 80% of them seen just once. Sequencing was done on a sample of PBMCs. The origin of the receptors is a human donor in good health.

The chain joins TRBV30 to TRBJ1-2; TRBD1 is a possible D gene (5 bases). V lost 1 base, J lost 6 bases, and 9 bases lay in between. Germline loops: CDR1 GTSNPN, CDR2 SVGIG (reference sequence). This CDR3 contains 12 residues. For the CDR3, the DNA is TGTGCCTGGAGTGGGGGCGCGGATGGCTACACCTTC. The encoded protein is CAWSGGADGYTF. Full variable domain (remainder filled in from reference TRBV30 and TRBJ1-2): SQTIHQWPATLVQPVGSPLSLECTVEGTSNPNLYWYRQAAGRGLQLLFYSVGIGQISSEVPQNLSASRPQDRQFILSSKKLLLSDSGFYLCAWSGGADGYTFGSGTRLTVV.

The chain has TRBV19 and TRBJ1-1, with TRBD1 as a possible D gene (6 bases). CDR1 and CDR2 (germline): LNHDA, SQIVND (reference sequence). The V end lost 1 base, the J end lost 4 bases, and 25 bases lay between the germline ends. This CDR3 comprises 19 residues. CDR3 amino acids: CASSIAHLQGSGVGTEAFF. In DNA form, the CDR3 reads TGTGCCAGTAGTATAGCCCATCTACAGGGCTCCGGGGTGGGCACTGAAGCTTTCTTT.

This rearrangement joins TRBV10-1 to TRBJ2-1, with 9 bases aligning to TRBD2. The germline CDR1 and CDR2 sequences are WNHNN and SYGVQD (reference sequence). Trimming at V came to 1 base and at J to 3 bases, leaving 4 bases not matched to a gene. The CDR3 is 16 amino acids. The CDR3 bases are TGCGCCAGCAGTGAGTATAGCGGGAGAATCTACAATGAGCAGTTCTTC. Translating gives CASSEYSGRIYNEQFF.